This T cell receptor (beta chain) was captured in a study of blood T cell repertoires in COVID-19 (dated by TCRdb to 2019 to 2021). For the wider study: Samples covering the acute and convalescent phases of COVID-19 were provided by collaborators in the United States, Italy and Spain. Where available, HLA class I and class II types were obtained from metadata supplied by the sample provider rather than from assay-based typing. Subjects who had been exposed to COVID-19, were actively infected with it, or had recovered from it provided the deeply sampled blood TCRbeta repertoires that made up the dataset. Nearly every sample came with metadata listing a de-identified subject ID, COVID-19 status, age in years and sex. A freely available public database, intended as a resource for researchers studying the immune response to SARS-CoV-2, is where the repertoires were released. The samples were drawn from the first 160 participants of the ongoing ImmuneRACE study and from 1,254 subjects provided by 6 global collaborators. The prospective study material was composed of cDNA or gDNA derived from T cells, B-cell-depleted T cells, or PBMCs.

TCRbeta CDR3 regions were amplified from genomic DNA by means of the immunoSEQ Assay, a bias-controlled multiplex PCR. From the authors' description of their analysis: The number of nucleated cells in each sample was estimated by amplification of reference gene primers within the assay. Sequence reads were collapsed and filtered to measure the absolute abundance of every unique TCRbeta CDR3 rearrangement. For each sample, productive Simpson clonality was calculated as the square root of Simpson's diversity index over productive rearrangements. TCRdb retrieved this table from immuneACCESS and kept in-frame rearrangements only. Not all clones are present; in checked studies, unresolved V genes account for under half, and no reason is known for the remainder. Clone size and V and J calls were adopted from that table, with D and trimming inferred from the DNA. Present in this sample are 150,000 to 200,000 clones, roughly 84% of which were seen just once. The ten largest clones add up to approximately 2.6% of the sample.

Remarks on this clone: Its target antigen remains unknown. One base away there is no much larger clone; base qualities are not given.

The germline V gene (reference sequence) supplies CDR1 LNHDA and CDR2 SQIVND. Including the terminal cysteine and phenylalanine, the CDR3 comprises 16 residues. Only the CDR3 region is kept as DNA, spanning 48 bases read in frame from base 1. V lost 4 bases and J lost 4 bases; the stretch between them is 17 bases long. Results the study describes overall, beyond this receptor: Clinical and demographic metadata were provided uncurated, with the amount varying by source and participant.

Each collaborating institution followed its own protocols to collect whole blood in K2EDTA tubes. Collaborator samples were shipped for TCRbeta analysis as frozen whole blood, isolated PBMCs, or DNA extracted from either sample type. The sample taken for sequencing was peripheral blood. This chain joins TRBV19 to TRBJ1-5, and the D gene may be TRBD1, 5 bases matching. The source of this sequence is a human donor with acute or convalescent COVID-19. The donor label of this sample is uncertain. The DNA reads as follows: TGTGCCAGTAGTACAGGAAGACCCGACAGTAATCAGCCCCAGCATTTT. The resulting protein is CASSTGRPDSNQPQHF.